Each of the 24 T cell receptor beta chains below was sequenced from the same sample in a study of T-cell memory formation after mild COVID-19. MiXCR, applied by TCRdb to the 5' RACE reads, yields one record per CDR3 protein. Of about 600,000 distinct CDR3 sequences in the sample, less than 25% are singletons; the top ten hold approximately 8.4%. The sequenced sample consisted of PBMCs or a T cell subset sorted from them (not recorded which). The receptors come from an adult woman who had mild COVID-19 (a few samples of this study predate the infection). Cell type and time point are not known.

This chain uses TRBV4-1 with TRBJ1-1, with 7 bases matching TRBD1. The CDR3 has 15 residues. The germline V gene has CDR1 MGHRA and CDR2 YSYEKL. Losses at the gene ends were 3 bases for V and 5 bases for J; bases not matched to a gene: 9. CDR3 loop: CASSQVKGTVTEAFF. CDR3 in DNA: TGCGCCAGCAGCCAGGTTAAAGGGACAGTAACTGAAGCTTTCTTT.

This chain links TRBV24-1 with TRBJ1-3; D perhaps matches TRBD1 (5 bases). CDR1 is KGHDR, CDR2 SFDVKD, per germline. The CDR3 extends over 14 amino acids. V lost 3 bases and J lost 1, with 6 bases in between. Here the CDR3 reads CATSDAGSGNTIYF. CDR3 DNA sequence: TGTGCCACCAGTGATGCAGGGTCTGGAAACACCATATATTTT.

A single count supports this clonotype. The CDR3 protein is CASSLARGAKGTDTQYF. CDR3 DNA: TGTGCCAGCAGCTTAGCGCGAGGGGCCAAGGGGACAGATACGCAGTATTTT. The chain employs TRBV7-9 and TRBJ2-3; D is perhaps TRBD1 or TRBD2 (5 bases each). Germline V CDR1 and CDR2: SEHNR, FQNEAQ (reference sequence). Trimming took 0 bases from V and 3 from J, leaving 16 bases between them. The CDR3 runs 17 residues. The entire variable domain, with the rest obtained from reference TRBV7-9 and TRBJ2-3, is as follows: DTGVSQNPRHKITKRGQNVTFRCDPISEHNRLYWYRQTLGQGPEFLTYFQNEAQLEKSRLLSDRFSAERPKGSFSTLEIQRTEQGDSAMYLCASSLARGAKGTDTQYFGPGTRLTVL.

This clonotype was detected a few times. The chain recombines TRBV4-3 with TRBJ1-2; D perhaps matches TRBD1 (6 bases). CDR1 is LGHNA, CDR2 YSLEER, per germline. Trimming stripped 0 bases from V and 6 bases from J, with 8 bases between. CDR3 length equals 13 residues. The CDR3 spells CASSQDSGDGYTF. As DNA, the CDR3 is TGCGCCAGCAGCCAAGATTCAGGGGATGGCTACACCTTC.

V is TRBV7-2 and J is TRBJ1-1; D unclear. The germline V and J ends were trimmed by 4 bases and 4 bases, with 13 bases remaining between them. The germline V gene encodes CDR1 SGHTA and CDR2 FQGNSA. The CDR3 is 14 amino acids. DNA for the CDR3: TGTGCCAGCAGCTCCTCCTGGGTGGTCACTGAAGCTTTCTTT. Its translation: CASSSSWVVTEAFF.

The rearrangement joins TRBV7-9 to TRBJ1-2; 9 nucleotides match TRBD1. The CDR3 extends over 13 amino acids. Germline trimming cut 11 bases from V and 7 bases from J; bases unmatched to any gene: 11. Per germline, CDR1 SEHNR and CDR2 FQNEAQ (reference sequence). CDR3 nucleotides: TGTGCCGTTACCGGGACAGGGATGTTTGGCTACACCTTC. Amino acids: CAVTGTGMFGYTF.

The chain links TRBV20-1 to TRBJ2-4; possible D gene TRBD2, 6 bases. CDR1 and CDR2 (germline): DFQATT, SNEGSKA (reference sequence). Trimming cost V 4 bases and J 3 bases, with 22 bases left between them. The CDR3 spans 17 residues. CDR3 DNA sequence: TGCAGTGCTATCGGTCAGGGCGGGACGCGGGGCAAAAACATTCAGTACTTC. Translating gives CSAIGQGGTRGKNIQYF.

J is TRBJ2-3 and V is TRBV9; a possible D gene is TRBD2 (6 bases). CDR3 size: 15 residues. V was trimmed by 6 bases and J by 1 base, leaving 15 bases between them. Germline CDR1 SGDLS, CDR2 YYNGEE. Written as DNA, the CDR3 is TGTGCCAGCACCCTCGGGACTCTCGGCACAGATACGCAGTATTTT. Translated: CASTLGTLGTDTQYF. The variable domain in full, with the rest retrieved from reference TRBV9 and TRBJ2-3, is DSGVTQTPKHLITATGQRVTLRCSPRSGDLSVYWYQQSLDQGLQFLIQYYNGEERAKGNILERFSAQQFPDLHSELNLSSLELGDSALYFCASTLGTLGTDTQYFGPGTRLTVL.

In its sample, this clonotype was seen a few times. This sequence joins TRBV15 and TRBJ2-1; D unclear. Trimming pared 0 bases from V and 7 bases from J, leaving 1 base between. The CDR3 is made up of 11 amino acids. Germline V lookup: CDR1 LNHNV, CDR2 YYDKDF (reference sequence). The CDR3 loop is CATSRENEQFF. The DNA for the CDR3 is TGTGCCACCAGCAGAGAGAATGAGCAGTTCTTC.

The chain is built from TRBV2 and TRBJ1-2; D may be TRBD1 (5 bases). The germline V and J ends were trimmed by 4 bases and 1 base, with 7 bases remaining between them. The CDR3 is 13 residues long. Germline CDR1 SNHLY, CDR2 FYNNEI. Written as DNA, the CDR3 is TGTGCCAGCAGTGGGACAAATAACTATGGCTACACCTTC. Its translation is CASSGTNNYGYTF.

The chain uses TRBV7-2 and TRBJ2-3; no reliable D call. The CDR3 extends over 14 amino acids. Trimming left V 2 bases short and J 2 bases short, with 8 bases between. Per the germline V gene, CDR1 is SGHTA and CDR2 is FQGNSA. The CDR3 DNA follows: TGTGCCAGCAGCTTAATGCAAACCACAGATACGCAGTATTTT. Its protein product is CASSLMQTTDTQYF.

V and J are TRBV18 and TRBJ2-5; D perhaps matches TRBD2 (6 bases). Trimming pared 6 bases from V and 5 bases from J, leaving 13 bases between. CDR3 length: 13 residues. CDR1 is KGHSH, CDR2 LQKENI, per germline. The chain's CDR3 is CASSRNREETQYF. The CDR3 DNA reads TGTGCCAGCTCTCGGAATCGGGAGGAGACCCAGTACTTC.

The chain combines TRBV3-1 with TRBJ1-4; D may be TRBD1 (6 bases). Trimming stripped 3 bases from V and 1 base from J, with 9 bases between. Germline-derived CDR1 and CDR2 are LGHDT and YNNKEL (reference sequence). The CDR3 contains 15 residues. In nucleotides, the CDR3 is TGTGCCAGCAGCCACAGGGGCCTAACTAATGAAAAACTGTTTTTT. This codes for CASSHRGLTNEKLFF.

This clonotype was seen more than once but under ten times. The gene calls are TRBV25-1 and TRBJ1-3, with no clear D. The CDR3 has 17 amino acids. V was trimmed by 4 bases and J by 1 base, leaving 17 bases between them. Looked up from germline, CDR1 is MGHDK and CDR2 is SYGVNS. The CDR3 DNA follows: TGTGCCAGCAGTGGAGATTGGGAGTTCGCTTCTGGAAACACCATATATTTT. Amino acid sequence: CASSGDWEFASGNTIYF.

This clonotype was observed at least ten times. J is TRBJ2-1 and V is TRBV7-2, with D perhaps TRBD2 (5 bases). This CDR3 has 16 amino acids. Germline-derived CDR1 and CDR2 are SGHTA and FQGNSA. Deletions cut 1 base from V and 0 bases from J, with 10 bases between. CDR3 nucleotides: TGTGCCAGCAGCTTAGAGAGCGGACGCTCCTACAATGAGCAGTTCTTC. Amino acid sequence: CASSLESGRSYNEQFF.

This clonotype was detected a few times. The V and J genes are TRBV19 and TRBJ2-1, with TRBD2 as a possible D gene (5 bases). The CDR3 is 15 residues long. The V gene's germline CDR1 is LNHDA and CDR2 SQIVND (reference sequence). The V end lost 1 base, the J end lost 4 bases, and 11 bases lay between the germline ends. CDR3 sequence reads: CASSIASGKYNEQFF. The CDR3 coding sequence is TGTGCCAGTAGTATAGCGTCCGGGAAATACAATGAGCAGTTCTTC. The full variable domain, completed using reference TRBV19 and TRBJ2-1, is DGGITQSPKYLFRKEGQNVTLSCEQNLNHDAMYWYRQDPGQGLRLIYYSQIVNDFQKGDIAEGYSVSREKKESFPLTVTSAQKNPTAFYLCASSIASGKYNEQFFGPGTRLTVL.

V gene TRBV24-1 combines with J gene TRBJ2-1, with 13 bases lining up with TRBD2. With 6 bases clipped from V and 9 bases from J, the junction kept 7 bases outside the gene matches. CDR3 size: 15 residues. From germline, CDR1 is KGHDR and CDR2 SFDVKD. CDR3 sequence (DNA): TGTGCCACCAGTTTGGGGACTAGCGGGACGCGTGAGCAGTTCTTC. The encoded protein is CATSLGTSGTREQFF.

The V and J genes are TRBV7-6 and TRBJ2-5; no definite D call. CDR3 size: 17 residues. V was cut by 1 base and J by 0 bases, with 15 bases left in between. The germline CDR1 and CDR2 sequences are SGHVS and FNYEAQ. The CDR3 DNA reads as TGTGCCAGCAGCTTAGAGCTTGTGGGTAGAGACCAAGAGACCCAGTACTTC. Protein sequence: CASSLELVGRDQETQYF.

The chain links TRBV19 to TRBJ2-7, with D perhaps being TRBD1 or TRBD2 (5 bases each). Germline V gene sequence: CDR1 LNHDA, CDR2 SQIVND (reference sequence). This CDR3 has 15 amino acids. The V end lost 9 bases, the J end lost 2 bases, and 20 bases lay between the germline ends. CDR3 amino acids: CASRLAPGHPYEQYF. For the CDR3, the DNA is TGTGCCAGCCGCCTAGCTCCGGGGCACCCCTACGAGCAGTACTTC.

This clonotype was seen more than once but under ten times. DNA for the CDR3: TGTGCCAGCAGCCTCTTCCTTGGGACAACTAATGAAAAACTGTTTTTT. Its protein product is CASSLFLGTTNEKLFF. This chain uses TRBV14 with TRBJ1-4; D is undetermined. The V and J ends lost 4 bases and 0 bases respectively, with 12 bases between them. CDR3 length: 16 amino acids. Germline CDR1 is SGHDN and CDR2 is FVKESK.

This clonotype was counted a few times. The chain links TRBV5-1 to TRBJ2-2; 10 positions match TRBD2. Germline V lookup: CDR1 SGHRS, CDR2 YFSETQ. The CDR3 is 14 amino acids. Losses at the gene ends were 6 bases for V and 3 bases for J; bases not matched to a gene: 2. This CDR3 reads CASIGTSDTGELFF. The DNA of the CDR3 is TGCGCCAGCATAGGGACTAGCGACACCGGGGAGCTGTTTTTT. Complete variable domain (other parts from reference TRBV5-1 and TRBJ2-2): KAGVTQTPRYLIKTRGQQVTLSCSPISGHRSVSWYQQTPGQGLQFLFEYFSETQRNKGNFPGRFSGRQFSNSRSEMNVSTLELGDSALYLCASIGTSDTGELFFGEGSRLTVL.

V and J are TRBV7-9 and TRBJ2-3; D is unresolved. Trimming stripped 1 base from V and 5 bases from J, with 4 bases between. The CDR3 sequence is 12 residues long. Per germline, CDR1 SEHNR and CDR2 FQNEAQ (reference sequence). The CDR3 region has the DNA TGTGCCAGCAGCTTAGTTGAAGATACGCAGTATTTT. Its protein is CASSLVEDTQYF.

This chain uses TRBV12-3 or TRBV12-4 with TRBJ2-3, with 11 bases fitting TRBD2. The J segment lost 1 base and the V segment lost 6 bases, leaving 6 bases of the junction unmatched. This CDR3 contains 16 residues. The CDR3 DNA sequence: TGTGCCAGCAGGCCCATAGCGGGGGGGGGCACAGATACGCAGTATTTT. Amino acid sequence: CASRPIAGGGTDTQYF.

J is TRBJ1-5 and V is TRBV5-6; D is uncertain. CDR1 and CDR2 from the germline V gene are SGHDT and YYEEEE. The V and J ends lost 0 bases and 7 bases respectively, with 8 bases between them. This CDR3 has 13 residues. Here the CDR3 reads CASSLAWGQPQHF. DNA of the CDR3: TGTGCCAGCAGCTTGGCCTGGGGACAGCCCCAGCATTTT.